A selection of T cell receptor beta chains follows, all from one sample in a study of blood T cell repertoires in COVID-19. Data came from immunoSEQ multiplex PCR; TCRdb stores just in-frame clones and leaves some out. The sample consists of under 300,000 clones, about 83% of them appearing once. The sequencing sample was made of peripheral blood. The receptors derive from a woman in her forties who had recovered from COVID-19. The CDR3 runs from the conserved cysteine through the conserved F or W. The D gene is left open where the match is weak. Clone size is given for some rows only: seen once, a few or many times, or a class if the clone is expanded.

cdr3_aa,cdr3_nt,d_call,j_call,v_call,cdr3_length,clone_size
CASPTGLAGGLRGAETQYF,TGTGCCAGTCCAACAGGACTAGCGGGGGGATTGAGGGGAGCGGAGACCCAGTACTTC,TRBD2,TRBJ2-5,TRBV19,19,once
CASSSRTGGLFFNGYTF,TGTGCCAGCAGCTCCAGAACAGGGGGCTTATTTTTTAATGGCTACACCTTC,TRBD1,TRBJ1-2,TRBV7-9,17,-
CASSPRRDRNTEAFF,TGCGCCAGCAGCCCCCGCCGGGACAGAAACACTGAAGCTTTCTTT,TRBD1,TRBJ1-1,TRBV5-1,15,-
CASSMGQGALF,TGTGCCAGCAGTATGGGACAGGGGGCTCTCTTC,TRBD1,TRBJ2-1,TRBV2,11,-
CASGPGGGQPQHF,TGTGCCAGCGGACCAGGGGGCGGTCAGCCCCAGCATTTT,TRBD1,TRBJ1-5,TRBV2,13,-
CSARGDYEQYF,TGCAGTGCCCGCGGCGACTACGAGCAGTACTTC,-,TRBJ2-7,TRBV20-1,11,many
CASSYFEYGEAFF,TGTGCCAGCAGTTATTTTGAGTATGGTGAAGCTTTCTTT,-,TRBJ1-1,TRBV6-6,13,-
CASSVRGINEQYF,TGTGCCAGCAGTGTTCGGGGGATCAACGAGCAGTACTTC,-,TRBJ2-7,TRBV2,13,-
CASSPNVGGQTQYF,TGTGCCAGCAGCCCCAATGTGGGGGGTCAGACCCAGTACTTC,-,TRBJ2-5,TRBV11-3,14,-
CLVGIKAQHF,TGCTTAGTCGGGATCAAGGCCCAGCATTTT,-,TRBJ1-5,TRBV30,10,-